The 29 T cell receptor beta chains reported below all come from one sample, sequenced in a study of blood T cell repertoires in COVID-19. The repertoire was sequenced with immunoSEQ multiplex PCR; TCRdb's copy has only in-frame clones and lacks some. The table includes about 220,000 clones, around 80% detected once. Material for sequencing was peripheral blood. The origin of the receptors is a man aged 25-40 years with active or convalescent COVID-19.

The CDR3 DNA reads TGTGCCACCAGCAGAGAGTTGGGTGAGGGAGCCAAAAACATTCAGTACTTC. As protein: CATSRELGEGAKNIQYF. The rearrangement joins TRBV15 to TRBJ2-4; the D gene is possibly TRBD2 (5 bases). The CDR3 sequence is 17 residues long. In germline, CDR1 is LNHNV, CDR2 YYDKDF (reference sequence). Trimming stripped 0 bases from V and 0 bases from J, with 12 bases between.

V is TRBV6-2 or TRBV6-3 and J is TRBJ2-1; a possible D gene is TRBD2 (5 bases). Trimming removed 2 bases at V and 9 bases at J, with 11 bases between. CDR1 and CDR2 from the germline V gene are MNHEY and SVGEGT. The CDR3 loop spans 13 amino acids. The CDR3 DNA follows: TGTGCCAGCAGTTACGGCTATGGGAGTGAGCAGTTCTTC. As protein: CASSYGYGSEQFF.

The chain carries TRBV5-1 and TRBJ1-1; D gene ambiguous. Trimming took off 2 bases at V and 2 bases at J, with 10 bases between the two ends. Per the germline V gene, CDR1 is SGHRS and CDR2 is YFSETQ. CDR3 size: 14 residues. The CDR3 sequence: CASSFNLVNTEAFF. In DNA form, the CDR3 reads TGCGCCAGCAGCTTTAATCTTGTAAACACTGAAGCTTTCTTT.

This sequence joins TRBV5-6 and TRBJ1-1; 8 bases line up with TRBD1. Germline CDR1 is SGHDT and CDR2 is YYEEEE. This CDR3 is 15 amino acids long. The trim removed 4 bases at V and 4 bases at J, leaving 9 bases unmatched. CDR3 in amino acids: CASSTLGQGITEAFF. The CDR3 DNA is TGTGCCAGCAGCACCCTCGGACAGGGTATCACTGAAGCTTTCTTT. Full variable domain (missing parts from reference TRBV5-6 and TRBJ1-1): DAGVTQSPTHLIKTRGQQVTLRCSPKSGHDTVSWYQQALGQGPQFIFQYYEEEERQRGNFPDRFSGHQFPNYSSELNVNALLLGDSALYLCASSTLGQGITEAFFGQGTRLTVV.

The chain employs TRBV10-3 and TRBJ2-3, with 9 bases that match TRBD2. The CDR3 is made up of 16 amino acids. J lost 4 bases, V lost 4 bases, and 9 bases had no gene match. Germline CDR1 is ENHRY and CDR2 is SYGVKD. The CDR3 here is CAISGSAGGYSDTQYF. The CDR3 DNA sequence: TGTGCCATCAGTGGTTCGGCGGGGGGGTACTCAGATACGCAGTATTTT.

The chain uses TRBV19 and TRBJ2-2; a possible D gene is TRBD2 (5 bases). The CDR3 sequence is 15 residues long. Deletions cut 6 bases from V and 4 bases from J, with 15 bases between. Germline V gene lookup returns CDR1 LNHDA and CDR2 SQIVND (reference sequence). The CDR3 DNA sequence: TGTGCCAGTAGACCTCTAAGCGGAGTCACCGGGGAGCTGTTTTTT. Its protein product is CASRPLSGVTGELFF.

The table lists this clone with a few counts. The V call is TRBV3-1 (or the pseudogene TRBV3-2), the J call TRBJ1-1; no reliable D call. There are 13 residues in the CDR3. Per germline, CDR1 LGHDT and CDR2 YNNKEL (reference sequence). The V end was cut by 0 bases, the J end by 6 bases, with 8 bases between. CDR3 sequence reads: CASSQDPPAEAFF. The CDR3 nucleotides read TGTGCCAGCAGCCAAGATCCCCCCGCTGAAGCTTTCTTT.

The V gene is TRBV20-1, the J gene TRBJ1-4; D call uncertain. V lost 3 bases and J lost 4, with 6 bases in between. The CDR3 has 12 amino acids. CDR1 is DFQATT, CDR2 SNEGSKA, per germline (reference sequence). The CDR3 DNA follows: TGCAGTGCTAGTCCGGGTAATGAAAAACTGTTTTTT. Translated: CSASPGNEKLFF.

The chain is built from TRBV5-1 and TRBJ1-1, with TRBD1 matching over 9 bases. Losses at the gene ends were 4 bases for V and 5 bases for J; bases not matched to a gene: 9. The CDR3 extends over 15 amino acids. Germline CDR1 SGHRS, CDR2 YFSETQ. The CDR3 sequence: CASSASDRGMTEAFF. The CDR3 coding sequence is TGCGCCAGCAGCGCTTCGGACAGGGGAATGACTGAAGCTTTCTTT.

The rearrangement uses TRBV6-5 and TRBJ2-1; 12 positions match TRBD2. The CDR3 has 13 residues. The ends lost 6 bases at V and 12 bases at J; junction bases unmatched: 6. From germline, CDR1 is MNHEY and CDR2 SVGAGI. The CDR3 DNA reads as TGTGCCAGCAGGACTAGCGGGAGAAGATGGCAGTTCTTC. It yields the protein CASRTSGRRWQFF.

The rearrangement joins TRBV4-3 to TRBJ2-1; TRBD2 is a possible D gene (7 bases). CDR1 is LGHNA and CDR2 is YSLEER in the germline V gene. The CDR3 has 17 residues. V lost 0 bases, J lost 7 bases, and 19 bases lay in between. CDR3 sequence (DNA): TGCGCCAGCAGCCAAGATTATGGGGGGGCCTCGAAGAATGAGCAGTTCTTC. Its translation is CASSQDYGGASKNEQFF.

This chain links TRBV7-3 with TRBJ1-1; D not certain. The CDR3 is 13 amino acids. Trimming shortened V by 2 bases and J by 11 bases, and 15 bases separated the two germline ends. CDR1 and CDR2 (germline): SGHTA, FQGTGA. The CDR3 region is CASSLQQAARAFF. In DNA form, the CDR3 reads TGTGCCAGCAGCTTACAACAAGCCGCGAGGGCTTTCTTT.

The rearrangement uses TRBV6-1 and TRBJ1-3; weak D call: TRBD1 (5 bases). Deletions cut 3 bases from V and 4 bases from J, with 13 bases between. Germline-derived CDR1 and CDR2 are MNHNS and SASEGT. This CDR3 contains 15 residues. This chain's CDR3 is CASSEEGLSGNTIYF. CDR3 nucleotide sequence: TGTGCCAGCAGTGAGGAGGGGTTGTCGGGAAACACCATATATTTT.

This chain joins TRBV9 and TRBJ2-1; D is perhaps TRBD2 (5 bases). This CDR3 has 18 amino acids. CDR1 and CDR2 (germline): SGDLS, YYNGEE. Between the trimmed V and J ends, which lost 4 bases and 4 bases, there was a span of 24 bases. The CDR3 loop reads CASSTTTTTYGIYNEQFF. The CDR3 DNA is TGTGCCAGCAGCACAACCACCACAACGTACGGGATTTACAATGAGCAGTTCTTC.

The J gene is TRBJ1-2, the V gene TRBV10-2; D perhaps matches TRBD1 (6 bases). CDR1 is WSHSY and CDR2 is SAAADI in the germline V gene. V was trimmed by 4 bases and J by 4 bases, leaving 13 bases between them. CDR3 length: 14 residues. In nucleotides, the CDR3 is TGCGCCAGCAGTGCCCAGGGAGGGGGCTATGGCTACACCTTC. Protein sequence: CASSAQGGGYGYTF.

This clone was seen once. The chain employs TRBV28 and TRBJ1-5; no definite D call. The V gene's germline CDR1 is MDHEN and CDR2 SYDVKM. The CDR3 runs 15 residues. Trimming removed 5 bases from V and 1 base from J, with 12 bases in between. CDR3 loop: CASSKNGVSNQPQHF. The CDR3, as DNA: TGTGCCAGCAGTAAAAACGGGGTCAGCAATCAGCCCCAGCATTTT.

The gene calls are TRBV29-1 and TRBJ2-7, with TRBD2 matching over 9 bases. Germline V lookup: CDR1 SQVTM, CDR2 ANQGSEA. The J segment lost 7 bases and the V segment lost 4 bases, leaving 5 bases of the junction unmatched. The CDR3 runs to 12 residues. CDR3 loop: CSVAAGGREQYF. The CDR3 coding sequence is TGCAGCGTTGCAGCGGGAGGAAGGGAGCAGTACTTC.

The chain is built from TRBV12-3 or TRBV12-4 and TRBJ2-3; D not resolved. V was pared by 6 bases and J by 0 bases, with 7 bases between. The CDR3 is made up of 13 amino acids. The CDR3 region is CASRIQSTDTQYF. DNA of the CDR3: TGTGCCAGCAGGATACAGAGCACAGATACGCAGTATTTT.

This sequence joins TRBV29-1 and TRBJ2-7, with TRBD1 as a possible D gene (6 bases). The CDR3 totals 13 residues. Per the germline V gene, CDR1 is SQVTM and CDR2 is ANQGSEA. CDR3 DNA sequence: TGCAGTTCACTGGGGGCCGGTGGATACGAGCAGTACTTC. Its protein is CSSLGAGGYEQYF.

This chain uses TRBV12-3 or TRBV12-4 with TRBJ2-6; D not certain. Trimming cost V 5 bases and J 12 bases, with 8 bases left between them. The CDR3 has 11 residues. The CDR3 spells CASSLNTVLTF. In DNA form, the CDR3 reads TGTGCCAGCAGTCTTAACACCGTCCTGACTTTC.

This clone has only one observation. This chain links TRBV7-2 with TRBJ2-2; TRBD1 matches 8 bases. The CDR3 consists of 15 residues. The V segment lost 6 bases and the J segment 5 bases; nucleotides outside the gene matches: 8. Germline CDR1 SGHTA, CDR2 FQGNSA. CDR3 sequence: CASRSDRGLTGELFF. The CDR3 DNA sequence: TGTGCCAGCAGGTCAGACAGGGGTCTAACCGGGGAGCTGTTTTTT. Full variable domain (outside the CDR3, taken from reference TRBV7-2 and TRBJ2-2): GAGVSQSPSNKVTEKGKDVELRCDPISGHTALYWYRQSLGQGLEFLIYFQGNSAPDKSGLPSDRFSAERTGGSVSTLTIQRTQQEDSAVYLCASRSDRGLTGELFFGEGSRLTVL.

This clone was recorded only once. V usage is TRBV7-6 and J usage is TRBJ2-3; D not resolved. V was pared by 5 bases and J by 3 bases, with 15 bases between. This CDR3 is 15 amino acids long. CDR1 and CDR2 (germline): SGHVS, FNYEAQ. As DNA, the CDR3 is TGTGCCAGCAGCGCGCCGCCGACACGGACAGATACGCAGTATTTT. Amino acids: CASSAPPTRTDTQYF.

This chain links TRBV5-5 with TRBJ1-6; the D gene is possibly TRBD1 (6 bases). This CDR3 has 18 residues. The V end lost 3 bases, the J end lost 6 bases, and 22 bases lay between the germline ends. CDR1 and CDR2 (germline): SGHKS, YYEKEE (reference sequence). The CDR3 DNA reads TGTGCCAGCAGCTGGGGACAAGCGATAGACATTATTAATTCACCCCTCCACTTT. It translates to CASSWGQAIDIINSPLHF.

The CDR3 sequence: CASSPGLAAPGELFF. CDR3 sequence (DNA): TGTGCCAGTAGTCCGGGACTAGCGGCCCCCGGGGAGCTGTTTTTT. The chain links TRBV19 to TRBJ2-2; 11 bases align to TRBD2. Losses at the gene ends were 5 bases for V and 6 bases for J; bases not matched to a gene: 5. CDR1 is LNHDA and CDR2 is SQIVND in the germline V gene (reference sequence). The CDR3 spans 15 residues.

CDR3 in DNA: TGTGCCAGCAGCGTAGAGTTGGGGGGGCGCACAGATACGCAGTATTTT. Its translation is CASSVELGGRTDTQYF. This chain links TRBV9 with TRBJ2-3, with a possible D match to TRBD2 (7 bases). The length of the CDR3 is 16 residues. Germline V CDR1 and CDR2: SGDLS, YYNGEE. V lost 0 bases, J lost 1 base, and 12 bases lay in between.

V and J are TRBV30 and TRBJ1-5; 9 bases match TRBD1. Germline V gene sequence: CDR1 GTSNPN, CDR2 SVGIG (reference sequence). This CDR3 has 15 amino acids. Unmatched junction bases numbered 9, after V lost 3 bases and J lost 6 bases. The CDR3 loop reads CAWSLAGTGSQPQHF. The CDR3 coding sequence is TGTGCCTGGAGCTTAGCCGGGACAGGGAGTCAGCCCCAGCATTTT.

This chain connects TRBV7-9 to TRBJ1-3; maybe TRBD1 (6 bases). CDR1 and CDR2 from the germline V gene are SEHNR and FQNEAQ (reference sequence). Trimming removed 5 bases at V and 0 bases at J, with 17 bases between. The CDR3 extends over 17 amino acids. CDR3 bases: TGTGCCAGCAGCCCCCGGCTGGGGGCGAACTCTGGAAACACCATATATTTT. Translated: CASSPRLGANSGNTIYF.

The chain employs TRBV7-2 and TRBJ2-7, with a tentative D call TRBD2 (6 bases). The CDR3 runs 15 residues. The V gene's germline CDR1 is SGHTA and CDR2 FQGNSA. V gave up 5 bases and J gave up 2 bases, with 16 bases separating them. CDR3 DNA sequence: TGTGCCAGCAGCCCAAAGGGACTCCCAGCCTACGAGCAGTACTTC. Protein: CASSPKGLPAYEQYF. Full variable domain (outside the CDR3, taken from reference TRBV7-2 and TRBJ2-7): GAGVSQSPSNKVTEKGKDVELRCDPISGHTALYWYRQSLGQGLEFLIYFQGNSAPDKSGLPSDRFSAERTGGSVSTLTIQRTQQEDSAVYLCASSPKGLPAYEQYFGPGTRLTVT.

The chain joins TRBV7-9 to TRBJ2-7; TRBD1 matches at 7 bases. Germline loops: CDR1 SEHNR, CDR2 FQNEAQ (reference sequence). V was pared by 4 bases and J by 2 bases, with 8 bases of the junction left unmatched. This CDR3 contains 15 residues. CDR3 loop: CASSSDRAYTYEQYF. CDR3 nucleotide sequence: TGTGCCAGCAGCTCAGACAGGGCCTACACCTACGAGCAGTACTTC. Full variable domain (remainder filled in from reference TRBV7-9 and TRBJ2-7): DTGVSQNPRHKITKRGQNVTFRCDPISEHNRLYWYRQTLGQGPEFLTYFQNEAQLEKSRLLSDRFSAERPKGSFSTLEIQRTEQGDSAMYLCASSSDRAYTYEQYFGPGTRLTVT.